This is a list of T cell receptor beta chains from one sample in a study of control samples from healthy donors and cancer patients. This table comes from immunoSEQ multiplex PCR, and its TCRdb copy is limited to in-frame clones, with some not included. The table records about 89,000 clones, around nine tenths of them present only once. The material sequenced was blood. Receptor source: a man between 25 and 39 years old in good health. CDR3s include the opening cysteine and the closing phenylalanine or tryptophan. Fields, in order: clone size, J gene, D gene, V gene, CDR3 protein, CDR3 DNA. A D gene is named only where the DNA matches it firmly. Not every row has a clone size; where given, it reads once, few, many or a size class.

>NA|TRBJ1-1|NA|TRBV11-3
CASSLSSTNTEAFF
TGTGCCAGCAGCTTAAGCAGTACGAACACTGAAGCTTTCTTT
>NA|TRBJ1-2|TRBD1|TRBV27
CASSFVRGLGELYGYTF
TGTGCCAGCAGTTTTGTCAGGGGGCTGGGTGAATTATATGGCTACACCTTC
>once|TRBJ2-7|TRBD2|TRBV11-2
CASSSSGGPWYEQYF
TGTGCCAGCAGCTCGAGCGGGGGGCCGTGGTACGAGCAGTACTTC
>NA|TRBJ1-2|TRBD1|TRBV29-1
CSVEPLPGQGADSYGYTF
TGCAGCGTTGAACCCTTACCGGGACAGGGGGCGGATAGCTATGGCTACACCTTC
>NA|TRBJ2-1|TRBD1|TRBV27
CASRRYDRGREDEQFF
TGTGCCAGCAGACGATACGACAGGGGAAGAGAGGATGAGCAGTTCTTC
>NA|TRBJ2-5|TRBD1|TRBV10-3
CAIRRTGSQETQYF
TGTGCCATCAGGCGGACAGGGTCCCAAGAGACCCAGTACTTC
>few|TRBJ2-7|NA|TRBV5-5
CASSPLLASYDEYF
TGTGCCAGCAGCCCCCTCCTGGCATCCTACGACGAGTACTTC
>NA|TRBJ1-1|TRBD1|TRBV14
CASSQEGQGVYLNTEAFF
TGTGCCAGCAGCCAAGAGGGACAGGGGGTCTACTTAAACACTGAAGCTTTCTTT
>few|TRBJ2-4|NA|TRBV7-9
CASSFIGSDIQYF
TGTGCCAGCAGCTTTATAGGTTCGGACATTCAGTACTTC
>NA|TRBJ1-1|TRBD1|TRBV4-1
CASSQSTGLGSTEAFF
TGCGCCAGCAGCCAATCGACAGGGCTTGGTTCCACTGAAGCTTTCTTT
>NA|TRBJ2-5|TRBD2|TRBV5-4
CASSSSLTSGGDQETQYF
TGTGCCAGCAGCTCCTCCCTAACTAGCGGGGGAGACCAAGAGACCCAGTACTTC
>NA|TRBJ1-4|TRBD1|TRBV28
CASREDRGRANEKLFF
TGTGCCAGCAGGGAGGACAGGGGACGGGCTAATGAAAAACTGTTTTTT
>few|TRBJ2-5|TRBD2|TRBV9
CASSFRGGPGETQYF
TGTGCCAGCAGCTTCCGCGGGGGTCCGGGGGAGACCCAGTACTTC
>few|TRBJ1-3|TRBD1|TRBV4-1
CASSPIGDRRNTIYF
TGCGCCAGCAGCCCCATCGGGGACAGACGAAACACCATATATTTT
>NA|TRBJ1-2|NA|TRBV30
CAWSVEFQIHQKTVPSYGYTF
TGTGCCTGGAGTGTAGAATTCCAGATACACCAAAAGACCGTACCCTCTTATGGCTACACCTTC
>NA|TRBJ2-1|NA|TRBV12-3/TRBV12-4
CASSLGGNEQFF
TGTGCCAGCAGTTTAGGCGGGAATGAGCAGTTCTTC
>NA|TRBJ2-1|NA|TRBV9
CASSGLVPGEQFF
TGTGCCAGCAGCGGACTAGTTCCCGGTGAGCAGTTCTTC
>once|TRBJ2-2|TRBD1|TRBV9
CASSLNSGTGTGELFF
TGTGCCAGCAGCCTAAATTCCGGGACAGGGACGGGTGAGCTGTTTTTT
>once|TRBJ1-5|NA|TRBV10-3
CAISENGPLSNQPQHF
TGTGCCATCAGTGAGAACGGTCCTCTTAGCAATCAGCCCCAGCATTTT
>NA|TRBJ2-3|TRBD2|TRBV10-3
CAIRAPGGPFYTQYF
TGTGCCATCAGGGCCCCGGGGGGGCCGTTTTATACGCAGTATTTT
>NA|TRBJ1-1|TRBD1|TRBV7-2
CASSLADRGGRAAEAFF
TGTGCCAGCAGCTTAGCGGACAGGGGAGGACGTGCGGCTGAAGCTTTCTTT
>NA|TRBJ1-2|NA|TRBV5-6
CASSLGRDQGYTF
TGTGCCAGCAGCTTGGGCAGGGATCAAGGCTACACCTTC
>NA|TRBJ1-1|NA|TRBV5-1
CASSLQGQGTEAFF
TGCGCCAGCAGCTTGCAGGGGCAGGGCACTGAAGCTTTCTTT
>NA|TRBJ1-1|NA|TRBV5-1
CASQDYSGAEAFF
TGCGCCAGCCAAGACTACTCGGGAGCTGAAGCTTTCTTT
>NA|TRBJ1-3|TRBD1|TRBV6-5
CASSYQGQELGNTIYF
TGTGCCAGCAGTTATCAGGGACAGGAATTAGGAAACACCATATATTTT
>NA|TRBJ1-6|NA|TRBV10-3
CAISERSGGLGSPLHF
TGTGCCATCAGTGAGAGGTCGGGGGGATTAGGATCACCCCTCCACTTT
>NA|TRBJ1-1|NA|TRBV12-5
CASGSSKGRSTEAFF
TGTGCTAGTGGTTCCTCTAAAGGGAGGAGCACTGAAGCTTTCTTT
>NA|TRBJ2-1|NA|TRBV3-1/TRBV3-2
CASSRLLGGEQFF
TGTGCCAGCAGCCGCTTACTAGGGGGTGAGCAGTTCTTC
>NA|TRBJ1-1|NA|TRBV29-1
CSVEGTVGTEAFF
TGCAGCGTTGAAGGGACAGTAGGGACTGAAGCTTTCTTT
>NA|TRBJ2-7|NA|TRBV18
CASHKTVQGPTYEQYF
TGTGCCAGCCACAAAACGGTCCAGGGACCTACCTACGAGCAGTACTTC
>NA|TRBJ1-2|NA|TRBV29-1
CSLLDKDYGYTF
TGCAGCCTCTTGGACAAGGACTATGGCTACACCTTC
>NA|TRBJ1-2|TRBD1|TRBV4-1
CASSHEPQDRGLRGYTF
TGCGCCAGCAGCCACGAACCCCAGGACAGGGGGCTCCGTGGCTACACCTTC
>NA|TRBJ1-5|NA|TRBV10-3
CAISESDQPQHF
TGTGCCATCAGTGAGTCGGATCAGCCCCAGCATTTT
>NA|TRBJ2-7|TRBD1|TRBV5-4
CASSLRGRTGTAEQYF
TGTGCCAGCAGCTTGAGGGGACGGACAGGGACCGCCGAGCAGTACTTC
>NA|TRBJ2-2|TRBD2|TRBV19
CASTRGAGELFF
TGTGCCAGTACCCGGGGGGCCGGGGAGCTGTTTTTT
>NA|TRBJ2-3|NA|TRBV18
CASSPLTADTQYF
TGTGCCAGCTCACCCCTGACAGCAGATACGCAGTATTTT
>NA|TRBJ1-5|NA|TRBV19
CASSRGVAVGNQPQHF
TGTGCCAGTAGTAGGGGGGTAGCCGTAGGCAATCAGCCCCAGCATTTT
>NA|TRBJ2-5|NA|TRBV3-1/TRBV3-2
CASSAGAQETQYF
TGTGCCAGCAGTGCCGGGGCGCAAGAGACCCAGTACTTC
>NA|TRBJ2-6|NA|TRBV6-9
CASSPCGPYGKSRANVLTF
TGTGCCAGCAGTCCTTGCGGGCCTTACGGCAAAAGTCGGGCCAACGTCCTGACTTTC
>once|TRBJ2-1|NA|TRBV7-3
CASSLMGGSSYNEQFF
TGTGCCAGCAGCTTAATGGGGGGTAGCTCCTACAATGAGCAGTTCTTC
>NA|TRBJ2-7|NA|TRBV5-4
CASRGTGPRHEQYF
TGTGCCAGCAGGGGCACAGGTCCACGTCACGAGCAGTACTTC
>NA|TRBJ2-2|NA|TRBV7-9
CASSGVVQGLANTGELFF
TGTGCCAGCAGCGGTGTAGTACAGGGTTTAGCGAACACCGGGGAGCTGTTTTTT
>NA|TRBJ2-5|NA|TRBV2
CASSEGETQYF
TGTGCCAGCAGTGAAGGAGAGACCCAGTACTTC
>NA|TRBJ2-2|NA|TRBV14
CASSQDRGRRTGELFF
TGTGCCAGCAGCCAAGATCGGGGCCGGCGGACCGGGGAGCTGTTTTTT
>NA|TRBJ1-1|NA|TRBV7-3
CASSLIGLMGNTEAFF
TGTGCCAGCAGCTTAATCGGTCTTATGGGGAACACTGAAGCTTTCTTT